The 28 T cell receptor beta chains below all came from one sample that was sequenced in a study of Ad26.COV2.S vaccination and SARS-CoV-2 variants (dated by TCRdb to about 2021). What this sample's treatment or condition label stands for: about 20 received Ad26.COV2.S at low or high dose, single or two shots; about 5 received placebo; per-sample allocation not given. For vaccine and placebo recipients, repertoires were sequenced using samples collected on day 63 after the first injection. Library method: the immunoSEQ multiplex PCR assay. Not all clones reach the TCRdb copy of this immuneACCESS table, which keeps in-frame sequences only. Checked studies attribute under half of the gap to unresolved V genes and leave the rest unexplained. This sample is represented by roughly 680,000 clones; roughly 90% of them were singletons. The ten most abundant clones make up about 1.5% of the sample. The material sequenced was peripheral blood, taken in a trial of Ad26.COV2.S vaccine versus placebo. The receptors stem from a person aged 18-60 years who received the Ad26.COV2.S COVID-19 vaccine or a placebo.

This sequence joins TRBV5-4 and TRBJ1-2, with D hard to call. V was cut by 4 bases and J by 6 bases, with 13 bases left in between. Germline loops: CDR1 SGHNT, CDR2 YYREEE (reference sequence). The CDR3 spans 13 residues. The CDR3 is CASSPPYGDGYTF. The CDR3 DNA follows: TGTGCCAGCAGCCCCCCATACGGGGATGGCTACACCTTC.

The chain combines TRBV24-1 with TRBJ1-2, with no clear D. The V and J ends lost 2 bases and 5 bases respectively, with 11 bases between them. This CDR3 is 14 amino acids long. Looked up from germline, CDR1 is KGHDR and CDR2 is SFDVKD. The CDR3 reads CATSDSFRAYGYTF. In nucleotides, the CDR3 is TGTGCCACCAGTGATTCGTTTCGTGCTTATGGCTACACCTTC.

The chain has TRBV29-1 and TRBJ1-4, with 8 bases matching TRBD1. Germline-derived CDR1 and CDR2 are SQVTM and ANQGSEA. V shed 2 bases and J 8 bases; nucleotides not matched to a gene: 4. The CDR3 has 13 amino acids. The CDR3 coding sequence is TGCAGCGTTGAAACAGGGGGTCGCGAAAAACTGTTTTTT. Protein product: CSVETGGREKLFF.

The chain uses TRBV18 and TRBJ2-1, with TRBD2 matching over 7 bases. The CDR3 consists of 14 residues. Germline CDR1 KGHSH, CDR2 LQKENI. V trimming: 0 bases; J trimming: 8 bases; junction bases outside the gene matches: 4. The CDR3 reads CASSPPAGRHEQFF. Here the CDR3 DNA reads TGTGCCAGCTCACCACCCGCCGGGAGGCATGAGCAGTTCTTC.

The chain is built from TRBV24-1 and TRBJ2-2; TRBD1 matches 10 bases. This CDR3 comprises 17 residues. Germline values: CDR1 KGHDR, CDR2 SFDVKD. J gave up 7 bases and V 3 bases, and 10 bases lay outside the gene matches. CDR3 sequence reads: CATSDPPGTGDIGELFF. CDR3 in DNA: TGTGCCACCAGTGATCCGCCCGGGACAGGGGATATCGGGGAGCTGTTTTTT.

This chain joins TRBV4-2 and TRBJ2-5; 9 bases are shared with TRBD2. This CDR3 comprises 13 residues. The germline V gene has CDR1 LGHNA and CDR2 YNFKEQ. Trimming cost V 10 bases and J 5 bases; bases outside gene matches: 8. The CDR3 nucleotides are TGTGCCACCTCGAGGACTAGCGATGAGACCCAGTACTTC. Translated, it gives CATSRTSDETQYF.

This chain joins TRBV6-5 and TRBJ2-1, with 8 bases identical to TRBD2. The CDR3 runs 16 residues. After removal of 1 base from V and 3 bases from J, the junction contained 5 bases not matched to a gene. From germline, CDR1 is MNHEY and CDR2 SVGAGI. CDR3 bases: TGTGCCAGCAGTTACTTCGGGGGGGGAGACTACAATGAGCAGTTCTTC. It translates to CASSYFGGGDYNEQFF.

This clone was detected only a few times. The rearrangement links TRBV4-3 to TRBJ1-2, with 8 bases lining up with TRBD1. Germline V CDR1 and CDR2: LGHNA, YSLEER. V lost 1 base and J lost 7; bases outside the gene matches: 5. This CDR3 is 14 amino acids long. The CDR3 DNA follows: TGCGCCAGCAGCCAAGTATCAGGGGGCGGTGGCTACACCTTC. Translation: CASSQVSGGGGYTF.

V gene TRBV6-6 combines with J gene TRBJ2-1; no firm D call. Trimming removed 4 bases from V and 4 bases from J, with 8 bases in between. CDR1 is MNHNY, CDR2 SVGAGI, per germline (reference sequence). CDR3 length: 13 residues. CDR3 nucleotide sequence: TGTGCCAGCAGTTTTACAGCGTACAATGAGCAGTTCTTC. This sequence encodes CASSFTAYNEQFF.

The rearrangement links TRBV6-5 to TRBJ2-1; 8 bases line up with TRBD2. The junction had 8 bases not matched to a gene; V was cut back by 0 bases and J by 7 bases. This CDR3 has 16 residues. The germline V gene encodes CDR1 MNHEY and CDR2 SVGAGI. The CDR3 DNA sequence: TGTGCCAGCAGTTACTCGAGTCGGGAGGGCCAGAATGAGCAGTTCTTC. This sequence encodes CASSYSSREGQNEQFF.

This chain links TRBV24-1 with TRBJ2-1; the D gene could be TRBD1 or TRBD2 (7 bases each). CDR3 length: 14 amino acids. The germline V gene encodes CDR1 KGHDR and CDR2 SFDVKD. Trimming shortened V by 7 bases and J by 5 bases, and 14 bases separated the two germline ends. CDR3 in DNA: TGTGCCACCAGCCCCAGGGGGGGCGACAATGAGCAGTTCTTC. It encodes CATSPRGGDNEQFF.

The J gene is TRBJ2-7, the V gene TRBV7-8; D unclear. CDR1 and CDR2 from the germline V gene are SGHVS and FQNEAQ. The CDR3 is 14 residues long. Trimming removed 5 bases from V and 0 bases from J, with 11 bases in between. The CDR3 nucleotides are TGTGCCAGCAGCCCGTTGGCCAACTCCTACGAGCAGTACTTC. Protein: CASSPLANSYEQYF.

The CDR3 DNA is TGTGCCTGGAGTGTACGGCGTCAGTACAATGGCTACACCTTC. This encodes CAWSVRRQYNGYTF. The chain joins TRBV30 to TRBJ1-2; D ambiguous. CDR1 is GTSNPN, CDR2 SVGIG, per germline (reference sequence). V was cut by 0 bases and J by 6 bases, with 14 bases left in between. This CDR3 region has 14 residues.

In the case of this clone: Because the CDR3's place on the DNA is in doubt, the DNA is left out and the CDR3 is given as listed by TCRdb. The rearrangement joins TRBV12-3 or TRBV12-4 to TRBJ1-2. The CDR3 spans 13 residues, counting both ends. This chain's CDR3 is CASSSSWGSGYTF.

The rearrangement uses TRBV19 and TRBJ1-2; 7 nucleotides line up with TRBD1. With V trimmed by 5 bases and J by 7 bases, 13 bases remained unmatched. The CDR3 length is 15 residues. Germline V gene lookup returns CDR1 LNHDA and CDR2 SQIVND (reference sequence). The CDR3 reads CASSLAGGSSSGYTF. DNA for the CDR3: TGTGCCAGTAGTCTCGCAGGGGGAAGCTCGAGTGGCTACACCTTC.

V and J are TRBV3-1 (or the pseudogene TRBV3-2) and TRBJ2-3; D is ambiguous. Per germline, CDR1 LGHDT and CDR2 YNNKEL (reference sequence). The CDR3 sequence is 16 residues long. Trimming stripped 3 bases from V and 2 bases from J, with 15 bases between. The CDR3 DNA sequence: TGTGCCAGCAGCCAGGGTGTAACGGCATTCACAGATACGCAGTATTTT. Translation gives CASSQGVTAFTDTQYF.

The V and J genes are TRBV5-1 and TRBJ1-1; D may be TRBD1 (5 bases). The germline gives CDR1 SGHRS, CDR2 YFSETQ. Trimming removed 0 bases at V and 8 bases at J, with 11 bases between. The CDR3 sequence is 13 residues long. DNA for the CDR3: TGCGCCAGCAGCTTGGAAGGGGTCCGGGAAGCTTTCTTT. This translates into CASSLEGVREAFF.

The chain joins TRBV24-1 to TRBJ2-3; possible D gene TRBD2, 6 bases. Trimming took off 5 bases at V and 0 bases at J, with 11 bases between the two ends. The V gene's germline CDR1 is KGHDR and CDR2 SFDVKD. The CDR3 is 15 amino acids. CDR3 DNA sequence: TGTGCCACCAGTGGTAGCGGCCTTAGCACAGATACGCAGTATTTT. Its translation: CATSGSGLSTDTQYF.

The chain combines TRBV6-5 with TRBJ1-5; 9 nucleotides line up with TRBD1. Germline V gene lookup returns CDR1 MNHEY and CDR2 SVGAGI. The CDR3 covers 15 residues. The junction had 6 bases not matched to a gene; V was cut back by 2 bases and J by 7 bases. The CDR3 DNA follows: TGTGCCAGCAGTTACGATGGGACAGGGAACCAGCCCCAGCATTTT. Translated: CASSYDGTGNQPQHF.

This chain uses TRBV3-1 (or the pseudogene TRBV3-2) with TRBJ1-4; no clear D gene. In germline, CDR1 is LGHDT, CDR2 YNNKEL (reference sequence). The CDR3 consists of 13 residues. V lost 2 bases to trimming and J lost 8 bases, with 9 bases between them. CDR3 in amino acids: CASSQSGEEKLFF. In DNA, the CDR3 is TGTGCCAGCAGCCAATCGGGTGAAGAAAAACTGTTTTTT.

V is TRBV10-1 and J is TRBJ2-6; 7 bases line up with TRBD1. This CDR3 comprises 19 residues. The V gene end was trimmed by 5 bases and the J gene end by 0 bases; junction bases not matched to a gene: 13. CDR1 is WNHNN, CDR2 SYGVQD, per germline (reference sequence). CDR3 bases: TGCGCCAGCAGTAAAGACAGGGCCCCGACACACTCTGGGGCCAACGTCCTGACTTTC. It encodes CASSKDRAPTHSGANVLTF.

The CDR3 DNA reads as TGTGCCAGCAGCTTGTCAGGGCTGAGCTCTGGGGCCAACGTCCTGACTTTC. The encoded protein is CASSLSGLSSGANVLTF. The chain is built from TRBV5-5 and TRBJ2-6; D possibly corresponds to TRBD1 (5 bases). V gave up 1 base and J gave up 0 bases, with 11 bases separating them. The germline CDR1 and CDR2 sequences are SGHKS and YYEKEE (reference sequence). The CDR3 length is 17 residues.

V usage is TRBV2 and J usage is TRBJ2-1, with TRBD2 matching 9 bases. With 2 bases clipped from V and 4 bases from J, the junction kept 15 bases outside the gene matches. The germline gives CDR1 SNHLY, CDR2 FYNNEI. The CDR3 spans 19 residues. The CDR3 sequence: CASSENPREGLGTYNEQFF. The DNA of the CDR3 is TGTGCCAGCAGTGAAAACCCGCGGGAGGGACTAGGGACATACAATGAGCAGTTCTTC.

The chain carries TRBV7-3 and TRBJ2-5, with TRBD2 as a possible D gene (5 bases). CDR1 SGHTA and CDR2 FQGTGA come from the germline V gene. Trimming stripped 1 base from V and 5 bases from J, with 14 bases between. The CDR3 loop spans 15 amino acids. The CDR3 here is CASSLRAAVGETQYF. For the CDR3, the DNA is TGTGCCAGCAGCTTAAGAGCGGCCGTAGGGGAGACCCAGTACTTC.

The V gene is TRBV2, the J gene TRBJ2-6, with 9 bases matching TRBD1. CDR3 length equals 15 residues. J was trimmed by 4 bases and V by 9 bases; bases with no gene match: 7. In germline, CDR1 is SNHLY, CDR2 FYNNEI. CDR3 sequence reads: CARRQGEVGANVLTF. The CDR3 DNA reads TGTGCCAGAAGACAGGGGGAGGTCGGGGCCAACGTCCTGACTTTC.

This chain links TRBV3-1 (or the pseudogene TRBV3-2) with TRBJ1-1; TRBD1 is a possible D gene (5 bases). Germline V gives CDR1 LGHDT, CDR2 YNNKEL (reference sequence). CDR3 length equals 13 residues. Trimming shortened V by 4 bases and J by 5 bases, and 11 bases separated the two germline ends. DNA of the CDR3: TGTGCCAGCAGCCCGGGGGGGAGAACTGAAGCTTTCTTT. Encoded protein: CASSPGGRTEAFF.

This clone was picked up one time. The chain links TRBV18 to TRBJ2-3, with 10 bases matching TRBD2. V lost 5 bases, J lost 6 bases, and 5 bases stayed unmatched. Germline CDR1 is KGHSH and CDR2 is LQKENI. This CDR3 region has 14 residues. The CDR3 reads CASSASGGADTQYF. In DNA, the CDR3 is TGTGCCAGCTCAGCTAGCGGGGGTGCTGATACGCAGTATTTT.

The rearrangement links TRBV5-1 to TRBJ2-5; D not certain. The germline V and J ends were trimmed by 0 bases and 1 base, with 7 bases remaining between them. Germline V lookup: CDR1 SGHRS, CDR2 YFSETQ. CDR3 length equals 14 residues. CDR3 in amino acids: CASSLGNGQETQYF. Here the CDR3 DNA reads TGCGCCAGCAGCTTGGGGAACGGCCAAGAGACCCAGTACTTC.